What follows are 26 T cell receptor beta chains derived from one specimen sequenced in a study of CD4+ T cells in melanoma. TCRdb keeps only in-frame clones here, not all; method: immunoSEQ multiplex PCR. The table has about 21,000 clones, around 80% seen once; the top ten hold 9.7%. Every receptor here comes from a human donor with melanoma.

The genes are TRBV18 and TRBJ2-6; D not resolved. Per germline, CDR1 KGHSH and CDR2 LQKENI. V dropped 3 bases and J dropped 0 bases, with 6 bases sitting between them. There are 15 residues in the CDR3. The CDR3 DNA is TGTGCCAGCTCACCCGTGGACTCTGGGGCCAACGTCCTGACTTTC. Protein product: CASSPVDSGANVLTF. Variable domain in full (rest from reference TRBV18 and TRBJ2-6): NAGVMQNPRHLVRRRGQEARLRCSPMKGHSHVYWYRQLPEEGLKFMVYLQKENIIDESGMPKERFSAEFPKEGPSILRIQQVVRGDSAAYFCASSPVDSGANVLTFGAGSRLTVL.

V gene TRBV25-1 combines with J gene TRBJ1-2; TRBD1 agrees at 10 bases. V was pared by 4 bases and J by 7 bases, with 3 bases of the junction left unmatched. Germline CDR1 reads MGHDK; CDR2 reads SYGVNS. The CDR3 has 13 amino acids. The DNA of the CDR3 is TGTGCCAGCAGTGGCCGACAGGGGGCTGGCTACACCTTC. This codes for CASSGRQGAGYTF.

This chain uses TRBV6-5 with TRBJ2-7, with 7 bases fitting TRBD1. J was trimmed by 3 bases and V by 6 bases; bases with no gene match: 5. The CDR3 spans 13 residues. Germline lookup yields CDR1 MNHEY and CDR2 SVGAGI. Here the CDR3 reads CASSRRTGYEQYF. DNA for the CDR3: TGTGCCAGCAGCCGAAGGACAGGCTACGAGCAGTACTTC.

This sequence joins TRBV20-1 and TRBJ1-1; D remains ambiguous. This CDR3 region has 11 residues. Germline V gene data show CDR1 as DFQATT and CDR2 as SNEGSKA (reference sequence). V was pared by 5 bases and J by 10 bases, with 14 bases between. The CDR3: CSALTNSRAFF. The CDR3 region has the DNA TGCAGTGCTCTAACAAATTCTCGAGCTTTCTTT.

CDR3 in DNA: TGTGCCAGCCCGCCACGTACTAGCTCCTACGAGCAGTACTTC. Protein: CASPPRTSSYEQYF. J is TRBJ2-7 and V is TRBV18; the D gene is possibly TRBD2 (5 bases). This CDR3 spans 14 amino acids. Trimming removed 8 bases at V and 0 bases at J, with 14 bases between. Germline loops: CDR1 KGHSH, CDR2 LQKENI. Complete variable domain (other parts from reference TRBV18 and TRBJ2-7): NAGVMQNPRHLVRRRGQEARLRCSPMKGHSHVYWYRQLPEEGLKFMVYLQKENIIDESGMPKERFSAEFPKEGPSILRIQQVVRGDSAAYFCASPPRTSSYEQYFGPGTRLTVT.

The chain couples TRBV4-1 to TRBJ2-7, with D perhaps TRBD2 (5 bases). This CDR3 region has 14 residues. Germline V gene lookup returns CDR1 MGHRA and CDR2 YSYEKL. The V and J ends lost 1 base and 7 bases respectively, with 14 bases between them. The CDR3, as DNA: TGCGCCAGCAGCCAAGTCCGGACTGAACTGGAGCAGTACTTC. Translation: CASSQVRTELEQYF.

J is TRBJ2-5 and V is TRBV5-6, with D possibly being TRBD1 or TRBD2 (5 bases each). Germline V gene sequence: CDR1 SGHDT, CDR2 YYEEEE. Trimming took off 4 bases at V and 6 bases at J, with 19 bases between the two ends. The CDR3 contains 15 residues. The CDR3 is CASSPGPELAQTQYF. CDR3 DNA: TGTGCCAGCAGCCCGGGACCCGAACTCGCCCAGACCCAGTACTTC.

This chain uses TRBV10-2 with TRBJ2-1; D gene uncertain. CDR3 size: 12 residues. The V gene lost 6 bases and the J gene lost 7 bases, with 10 bases spanning the gap. Germline loops: CDR1 WSHSY, CDR2 SAAADI. Here the CDR3 reads CASSRVENEQFF. The CDR3 nucleotides read TGCGCCAGCAGCCGGGTTGAAAATGAGCAGTTCTTC.

This chain connects TRBV7-3 to TRBJ2-2, with 8 bases aligning to TRBD2. This CDR3 region has 16 residues. Germline V gene data show CDR1 as SGHTA and CDR2 as FQGTGA. V was pared by 4 bases and J by 4 bases, with 8 bases of the junction left unmatched. CDR3 protein: CASSSGRGGPTGELFF. The CDR3 bases are TGTGCCAGCAGCTCTGGTCGGGGGGGCCCCACCGGGGAGCTGTTTTTT.

V is TRBV5-6 and J is TRBJ1-1; no definite D call. The CDR3 has 13 amino acids. The ends were cut back, 0 bases at V and 7 bases at J, with 10 bases in the middle. CDR1 and CDR2 (germline): SGHDT, YYEEEE. The CDR3 loop is CASSLVLGNEAFF. The CDR3 nucleotides read TGTGCCAGCAGCTTGGTCCTAGGTAATGAAGCTTTCTTT.

V and J are TRBV6-6 and TRBJ1-1; 9 nucleotides align to TRBD1. Per the germline V gene, CDR1 is MNHNY and CDR2 is SVGAGI (reference sequence). V lost 2 bases and J lost 7; bases outside the gene matches: 8. This CDR3 is built from 15 residues. The CDR3 is CASSYDRGGGGEAFF. CDR3 DNA sequence: TGTGCCAGCAGTTACGACAGGGGGGGTGGCGGTGAAGCTTTCTTT.

The J gene is TRBJ2-7, the V gene TRBV6-5; a possible D gene is TRBD1 (5 bases). CDR1 MNHEY and CDR2 SVGAGI come from the germline V gene. The V and J ends lost 8 bases and 6 bases respectively, with 11 bases between them. This CDR3 has 11 residues. The CDR3 protein is CASRIRGEQYF. The CDR3 DNA reads as TGTGCCAGCCGTATAAGGGGCGAGCAGTACTTC.

The gene calls are TRBV6-5 and TRBJ1-2; D gene ambiguous. V was trimmed by 3 bases and J by 2 bases, leaving 7 bases between them. Germline values: CDR1 MNHEY, CDR2 SVGAGI. The CDR3 sequence is 13 residues long. The DNA for the CDR3 is TGTGCCAGCAGTTATGTGGCGAACTATGGCTACACCTTC. It codes for CASSYVANYGYTF.

The V and J genes are TRBV7-2 and TRBJ1-1; 8 nucleotides match TRBD1. CDR3 length equals 14 residues. Germline lookup yields CDR1 SGHTA and CDR2 FQGNSA. V was clipped by 0 bases and J by 12 bases; unmatched bases: 9. This chain's CDR3 is CASSLARPGQETFF. CDR3 DNA: TGTGCCAGCAGCTTAGCTCGTCCGGGACAGGAGACTTTCTTT. Drawing the rest from reference TRBV7-2 and TRBJ1-1, the complete variable domain is GAGVSQSPSNKVTEKGKDVELRCDPISGHTALYWYRQSLGQGLEFLIYFQGNSAPDKSGLPSDRFSAERTGGSVSTLTIQRTQQEDSAVYLCASSLARPGQETFFGQGTRLTVV.

This chain links TRBV5-1 with TRBJ2-3; D unresolved. The CDR3 totals 13 residues. Germline CDR1 is SGHRS and CDR2 is YFSETQ. V lost 2 bases and J 5 bases, leaving 9 bases between the germline ends. CDR3 DNA sequence: TGCGCCAGCAGCTTTTGGATGGGAGATACGCAGTATTTT. Translation gives CASSFWMGDTQYF.

The rearrangement uses TRBV19 and TRBJ1-4; 7 positions agree with TRBD1. V was clipped by 10 bases and J by 8 bases; unmatched bases: 16. This CDR3 is 15 amino acids long. The germline V gene encodes CDR1 LNHDA and CDR2 SQIVND (reference sequence). The CDR3 loop reads CATTPRGGRFEKLFF. CDR3 coding DNA: TGTGCCACAACTCCCAGGGGGGGGAGATTCGAAAAACTGTTTTTT.

The chain joins TRBV5-1 to TRBJ2-2; 8 nucleotides align to TRBD2. CDR3 length: 15 residues. Trimming removed 0 bases from V and 3 bases from J; junction bases left unmatched: 1. Germline V lookup: CDR1 SGHRS, CDR2 YFSETQ. CDR3 nucleotides: TGCGCCAGCAGCTTGGTCGGGGGGGACACCGGGGAGCTGTTTTTT. Translated, it gives CASSLVGGDTGELFF.

The chain recombines TRBV5-6 with TRBJ2-1; TRBD2 aligns across 10 bases. The CDR3 consists of 15 residues. Germline CDR1 and CDR2: SGHDT and YYEEEE. J gave up 9 bases and V 0 bases, and 6 bases lay outside the gene matches. The CDR3 sequence: CASSLATSGESEQFF. The CDR3 DNA sequence: TGTGCCAGCAGCTTGGCTACTAGCGGGGAAAGTGAGCAGTTCTTC.

The chain links TRBV5-4 to TRBJ1-6; no reliable D call. The germline gives CDR1 SGHNT, CDR2 YYREEE (reference sequence). CDR3 length: 14 residues. V lost 2 bases, J lost 8 bases, and 11 bases lay in between. CDR3 amino acids: CASSLSVMDSPLHF. CDR3 sequence (DNA): TGTGCCAGCAGCTTATCCGTCATGGATTCACCCCTCCACTTT.

Only one count was recorded for this clone. This chain uses TRBV18 with TRBJ2-2; D unresolved. V was shortened by 2 bases and J by 5 bases, with 9 bases between the two germline ends. CDR3 length: 14 amino acids. Germline CDR1 KGHSH, CDR2 LQKENI. CDR3 bases: TGTGCCAGCTCACCAGGGATAAAAACCGGGGAGCTGTTTTTT. Its translation is CASSPGIKTGELFF.

The chain carries TRBV6-1 and TRBJ2-4; unclear D gene. The CDR3 consists of 15 residues. From germline, CDR1 is MNHNS and CDR2 SASEGT. Between the trimmed V and J ends, which lost 6 bases and 13 bases, there was a span of 25 bases. The CDR3 DNA follows: TGTGCCAGCAGGGGTTGGAGTACTCGAGGTTTTTTCCAGTACTTC. Translated: CASRGWSTRGFFQYF.

The rearrangement uses TRBV11-2 and TRBJ1-1, with 9 bases identical to TRBD1. Per germline, CDR1 SGHAT and CDR2 FQNNGV. V gave up 0 bases and J gave up 5 bases; unmatched junction bases: 1. CDR3 length: 14 residues. The CDR3 is CASSLETGGTEAFF. The CDR3 nucleotides read TGTGCCAGCAGCTTAGAGACAGGGGGAACTGAAGCTTTCTTT.

The rearrangement links TRBV29-1 to TRBJ1-2; TRBD1 agrees at 7 bases. The CDR3 consists of 12 residues. Trimming removed 4 bases from V and 14 bases from J; junction bases left unmatched: 13. CDR1 is SQVTM and CDR2 is ANQGSEA in the germline V gene. The CDR3: CSVVKGGPLMTF. The DNA of the CDR3 is TGCAGCGTTGTTAAAGGGGGCCCTTTGATGACCTTC.

The rearrangement joins TRBV5-4 to TRBJ1-2, with 7 bases fitting TRBD1. CDR3 length: 14 amino acids. Per germline, CDR1 SGHNT and CDR2 YYREEE (reference sequence). V dropped 4 bases and J dropped 6; count of bases not matched to a gene: 9. The CDR3 DNA sequence: TGTGCCAGCAGCCTAATACAGGGGAGGAATGGCTACACCTTC. Translation: CASSLIQGRNGYTF.

This clone was picked up one time. This chain connects TRBV5-1 to TRBJ2-3; D may be TRBD1 (5 bases). Per the germline V gene, CDR1 is SGHRS and CDR2 is YFSETQ. The CDR3 totals 14 residues. V was clipped by 4 bases and J by 0 bases, with 9 bases between them. The CDR3 bases are TGCGCCAGCAGCCAGACAGTAAGCACAGATACGCAGTATTTT. This sequence encodes CASSQTVSTDTQYF.

V gene TRBV7-2 combines with J gene TRBJ2-3; D remains unclear. The ends were cut back, 2 bases at V and 4 bases at J, with 4 bases in the middle. The CDR3 length is 12 residues. CDR1 and CDR2 (germline): SGHTA, FQGNSA. In DNA form, the CDR3 reads TGTGCCAGCAGCTTAAGCGCAGATACGCAGTATTTT. It yields the protein CASSLSADTQYF.